A single sample is the source of the 14 T cell receptor beta chains below, sequenced in a study of T cells after yellow fever vaccination (dated by TCRdb to about 2019). The sample's treatment or condition label, decoded: live attenuated yellow fever vaccine strain. Library generation was performed with 5' RACE. The listed sequencing device is Illumina NovaSeq 6000. TCRdb reprocessed the public reads (quality trimming at Q25 with fastp, clone calling with MiXCR) and kept in-frame beta chains. CDR3 protein duplicates are merged, each entry listing the most common genes and DNA. The sample table lists approximately 150,000 distinct CDR3 sequences, approximately 9.7% of them with a count of one. Of the sample, about 40% falls within the top ten clones. The material was CD8+ T cells sorted from PBMCs, obtained 45 days after the yellow fever booster vaccination. Every receptor here comes from a man between 18 and 29 years old who received the YFV17D yellow fever vaccine.

This clonotype has just a few counts. The junction departs from germline at one end; a sequencing error may be responsible. The rearrangement links TRBV12-3 or TRBV12-4 to TRBJ1-2, with D tentatively TRBD1 (5 bases). The CDR3 covers 16 residues. The CDR3 nucleotides read TGTGCCAGCAGTTCCGCGGATCCCAGGGAATACTACGGCTACACCTTC. Residues: CASSSADPREYYGYTF.

The chain is built from TRBV5-1 and TRBJ1-2; D gene unclear. There are 12 residues in the CDR3. CDR1 SGHRS and CDR2 YFSETQ come from the germline V gene. V was trimmed by 6 bases and J by 4 bases, leaving 10 bases between them. The CDR3 sequence is CASTNRPYGYTF. For the CDR3, the DNA is TGCGCCAGCACCAACCGACCCTATGGCTACACCTTC.

Many counts were recorded for this clonotype. The chain is built from TRBV7-2 and TRBJ2-5; 13 nucleotides line up with TRBD2. In germline, CDR1 is SGHTA, CDR2 FQGNSA. The CDR3 has 15 residues. The V segment lost 6 bases and the J segment 5 bases; nucleotides outside the gene matches: 6. The CDR3, as DNA: TGTGCCAGCAGTTTACTAGCGGGGGGGCGGGAGACCCAGTACTTC. Protein product: CASSLLAGGRETQYF.

This sequence joins TRBV6-5 and TRBJ2-2, with D possibly being TRBD1 (8 bases). Trimming pared 2 bases from V and 4 bases from J, leaving 14 bases between. The CDR3 is made up of 16 amino acids. Per germline, CDR1 MNHEY and CDR2 SVGAGI. CDR3 DNA sequence: TGTGCCAGCAGTTACCCTACAGGGGGGGGCACCGGGGAGCTGTTTTTT. Translation gives CASSYPTGGGTGELFF.

The V call is TRBV6-2 or TRBV6-3, the J call TRBJ2-6; TRBD1 or TRBD2 may be the D gene (5 bases each). CDR3 length: 17 amino acids. Trimming removed 7 bases at V and 0 bases at J, with 16 bases between. CDR1 and CDR2 (germline): MNHEY, SVGEGT. Here the CDR3 reads CASTPGTAYSGANVLTF. DNA of the CDR3: TGTGCCAGCACCCCAGGGACGGCTTACTCTGGGGCCAACGTCCTGACTTTC.

A few counts support this clonotype. This sequence joins TRBV27 and TRBJ1-2; D unclear. Trimming shortened V by 5 bases and J by 8 bases, and 15 bases separated the two germline ends. Germline V gives CDR1 MNHEY, CDR2 SMNVEV (reference sequence). This CDR3 spans 13 amino acids. Here the CDR3 reads CASSDGHVGGYTF. The CDR3 DNA is TGTGCCAGCAGTGACGGCCACGTCGGAGGCTACACCTTC.

The chain links TRBV5-1 to TRBJ1-1; D might be TRBD1 (6 bases). Germline lookup yields CDR1 SGHRS and CDR2 YFSETQ. Trimming pared 0 bases from V and 1 base from J, leaving 13 bases between. The CDR3 has 16 amino acids. The CDR3 region is CASSLGAGRGNTEAFF. In nucleotides, the CDR3 is TGCGCCAGCAGCTTGGGAGCGGGCAGGGGGAACACTGAAGCTTTCTTT. The whole variable domain, filled in from reference TRBV5-1 and TRBJ1-1, reads KAGVTQTPRYLIKTRGQQVTLSCSPISGHRSVSWYQQTPGQGLQFLFEYFSETQRNKGNFPGRFSGRQFSNSRSEMNVSTLELGDSALYLCASSLGAGRGNTEAFFGQGTRLTVV.

This clonotype was counted at least ten times. V and J are TRBV29-1 and TRBJ2-5, with 11 positions matching TRBD2. Germline lookup yields CDR1 SQVTM and CDR2 ANQGSEA. This CDR3 comprises 15 residues. V was pared by 3 bases and J by 5 bases, with 8 bases of the junction left unmatched. The CDR3 is CSVELTSGGRETQYF. In DNA form, the CDR3 reads TGCAGCGTTGAGCTAACTAGCGGGGGCAGGGAGACCCAGTACTTC.

This clonotype was counted ten times or more. The chain recombines TRBV7-2 with TRBJ2-3, with D perhaps TRBD2 (6 bases). V lost 5 bases and J lost 5, with 14 bases in between. This CDR3 region has 14 residues. The V gene's germline CDR1 is SGHTA and CDR2 FQGNSA. This CDR3 is CASSRGWGLDTQYF. The DNA for the CDR3 is TGTGCCAGCAGCCGAGGATGGGGACTAGATACGCAGTATTTT.

This chain connects TRBV6-6 to TRBJ2-5, with 7 bases that match TRBD2. The germline V gene has CDR1 MNHNY and CDR2 SVGAGI (reference sequence). Trimming cost V 4 bases and J 1 base; bases outside gene matches: 0. This CDR3 is 13 amino acids long. CDR3 nucleotides: TGTGCCAGCAGTTGGACTAGCCAAGAGACCCAGTACTTC. Its protein product is CASSWTSQETQYF.

The V gene is TRBV4-3, the J gene TRBJ1-4; TRBD1 matches at 9 bases. After removal of 2 bases from V and 8 bases from J, the junction contained 6 bases not matched to a gene. Germline V gene data show CDR1 as LGHNA and CDR2 as YSLEER. The CDR3 has 15 amino acids. The CDR3 spells CASSQRQGEYEKLFF. The CDR3 DNA follows: TGCGCCAGCAGCCAAAGACAGGGGGAATACGAAAAACTGTTTTTT.

V usage is TRBV7-9 and J usage is TRBJ1-2, with D possibly matching TRBD1 (5 bases). The CDR3 runs to 12 residues. The V end was cut by 5 bases, the J end by 7 bases, with 11 bases between. CDR1 is SEHNR, CDR2 FQNEAQ, per germline (reference sequence). The CDR3 sequence: CASSRGAGGYTF. CDR3 coding DNA: TGTGCCAGCAGCCGGGGCGCAGGTGGCTACACCTTC. The whole variable domain, filled in from reference TRBV7-9 and TRBJ1-2, reads DTGVSQNPRHKITKRGQNVTFRCDPISEHNRLYWYRQTLGQGPEFLTYFQNEAQLEKSRLLSDRFSAERPKGSFSTLEIQRTEQGDSAMYLCASSRGAGGYTFGSGTRLTVV.

V is TRBV4-2 and J is TRBJ1-2; no firm D call. CDR1 is LGHNA and CDR2 is YNFKEQ in the germline V gene. The CDR3 covers 14 residues. The V end lost 0 bases, the J end lost 3 bases, and 8 bases lay between the germline ends. CDR3 region: CASSQDVGDYGYTF. For the CDR3, the DNA is TGTGCCAGCAGCCAAGACGTCGGCGACTATGGCTACACCTTC.

The genes are TRBV4-3 and TRBJ1-2; a possible D gene is TRBD1 (5 bases). This CDR3 spans 19 amino acids. The germline V gene has CDR1 LGHNA and CDR2 YSLEER. Trimming left V 1 base short and J 3 bases short, with 24 bases between. CDR3 bases: TGCGCCAGCAGCCAAGGAATGCTAATTCGGGGGGAGTGGGACTATGGCTACACCTTC. It specifies CASSQGMLIRGEWDYGYTF.